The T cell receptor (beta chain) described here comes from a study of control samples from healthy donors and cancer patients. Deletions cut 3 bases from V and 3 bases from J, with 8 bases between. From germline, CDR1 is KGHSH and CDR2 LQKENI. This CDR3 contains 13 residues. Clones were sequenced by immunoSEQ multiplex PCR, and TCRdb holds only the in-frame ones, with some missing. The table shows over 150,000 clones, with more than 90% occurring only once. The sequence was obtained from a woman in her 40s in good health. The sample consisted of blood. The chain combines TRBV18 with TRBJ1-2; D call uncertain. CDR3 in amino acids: CASSPQRYYGYTF. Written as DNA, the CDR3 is TGTGCCAGCTCACCCCAGCGGTACTATGGCTACACCTTC.